This passage covers 11 T cell receptor beta chains from one sample sequenced in a study of control samples from healthy donors and cancer patients. This table comes from immunoSEQ multiplex PCR, and its TCRdb copy is limited to in-frame clones, with some not included. The table has around 170,000 clones, 80% to 95% seen once. The sequenced sample was blood. The receptors stem from a woman aged 30 to 39 in good health.

The chain uses TRBV10-2 and TRBJ2-1; 9 positions agree with TRBD2. The CDR3 spans 14 residues. Germline CDR1 WSHSY, CDR2 SAAADI. J was trimmed by 8 bases and V by 3 bases; bases with no gene match: 5. CDR3 coding DNA: TGCGCCAGCAGTGATCCTAGCGGGATTGATGAGCAGTTCTTC. Translating gives CASSDPSGIDEQFF.

The V gene is TRBV29-1, the J gene TRBJ1-3; no clear D gene. The germline CDR1 and CDR2 sequences are SQVTM and ANQGSEA. CDR3 length: 15 amino acids. Trimming took 4 bases from V and 0 from J, leaving 13 bases between them. Written as DNA, the CDR3 is TGCAGCGTTGTCTATTTGTCTCACTCTGGAAACACCATATATTTT. Translation: CSVVYLSHSGNTIYF. Based on the CDR3 plus reference TRBV29-1 and TRBJ1-3, the full variable domain is SAVISQKPSRDICQRGTSLTIQCQVDSQVTMMFWYRQQPGQSLTLIATANQGSEATYESGFVIDKFPISRPNLTFSTLTVSNMSPEDSSIYLCSVVYLSHSGNTIYFGEGSWLTVV.

CDR3 loop: CASSLNEQFF. CDR3 DNA sequence: TGTGCCAGCAGTTTGAATGAGCAGTTCTTC. V usage is TRBV28 and J usage is TRBJ2-1; D ambiguous. V lost 3 bases and J lost 7, with 1 base in between. Germline CDR1 MDHEN, CDR2 SYDVKM. The CDR3 contains 10 residues.

This rearrangement joins TRBV7-2 to TRBJ1-6, with D possibly TRBD1 on 6 matching bases. CDR3 length equals 21 residues. Deletions cut 0 bases from V and 4 bases from J, with 25 bases between. Germline V gives CDR1 SGHTA, CDR2 FQGNSA. CDR3 bases: TGTGCCAGCAGCTTAGCGGCGGGGGACACGGAGGGCGTTGTTTATAATTCACCCCTCCACTTT. Translating gives CASSLAAGDTEGVVYNSPLHF.

The CDR3, as DNA: TGTGCCAGTAGTATAGGGGGAAAGAACACCGGGGAGCTGTTTTTT. Translation: CASSIGGKNTGELFF. The V call is TRBV19, the J call TRBJ2-2, with D hard to call. CDR1 and CDR2 (germline): LNHDA, SQIVND (reference sequence). V was trimmed by 1 base and J by 1 base, leaving 7 bases between them. The length of the CDR3 is 15 residues.

This chain uses TRBV11-2 with TRBJ2-1; 9 bases are shared with TRBD2. The CDR3 loop spans 15 amino acids. Germline-derived CDR1 and CDR2 are SGHAT and FQNNGV. V trimming: 5 bases; J trimming: 3 bases; junction bases outside the gene matches: 5. The CDR3 bases are TGTGCCAGCAGCCGTCCTAGCGGGAACTACAATGAGCAGTTCTTC. Its protein product is CASSRPSGNYNEQFF.

The CDR3 DNA follows: TGCGCCAGCAGCAAGGGACTAGCGGGAGTTAAGGTCGATGAGCAGTTCTTC. Amino acid sequence: CASSKGLAGVKVDEQFF. The V call is TRBV5-1, the J call TRBJ2-1; the match to TRBD2 covers 14 bases. The CDR3 contains 17 residues. Germline CDR1 SGHRS, CDR2 YFSETQ. The V segment lost 4 bases and the J segment 8 bases; nucleotides outside the gene matches: 11.

The chain has TRBV5-1 and TRBJ2-5; 12 nucleotides align to TRBD2. Germline CDR1 is SGHRS and CDR2 is YFSETQ. V trimming: 0 bases; J trimming: 5 bases; junction bases outside the gene matches: 8. The CDR3 length is 17 residues. The CDR3 nucleotides are TGCGCCAGCAGCTTGGAGGCTAGCGGGAGGGCGCGGGAGACCCAGTACTTC. It yields the protein CASSLEASGRARETQYF. Full variable domain (rest looked up from reference TRBV5-1 and TRBJ2-5): KAGVTQTPRYLIKTRGQQVTLSCSPISGHRSVSWYQQTPGQGLQFLFEYFSETQRNKGNFPGRFSGRQFSNSRSEMNVSTLELGDSALYLCASSLEASGRARETQYFGPGTRLLVL.

The chain joins TRBV28 to TRBJ2-5; perhaps TRBD1 as D (6 bases). The V end was cut by 4 bases, the J end by 4 bases, with 16 bases between. The CDR3 is 15 amino acids. Germline values: CDR1 MDHEN, CDR2 SYDVKM. CDR3 nucleotides: TGTGCCAGCAGTTCCCCACGACAGGTACCAGAGACCCAGTACTTC. Its translation: CASSSPRQVPETQYF. Filled out from reference TRBV28 and TRBJ2-5, the complete variable domain reads DVKVTQSSRYLVKRTGEKVFLECVQDMDHENMFWYRQDPGLGLRLIYFSYDVKMKEKGDIPEGYSVSREKKERFSLILESASTNQTSMYLCASSSPRQVPETQYFGPGTRLLVL.

This clone was seen once. The rearrangement joins TRBV5-1 to TRBJ2-1; 9 nucleotides agree with TRBD2. This CDR3 region has 14 residues. The germline V gene has CDR1 SGHRS and CDR2 YFSETQ. The trim removed 5 bases at V and 9 bases at J, leaving 9 bases unmatched. CDR3: CASRSSGSWGEQFF. The CDR3 region has the DNA TGCGCCAGCAGGAGTAGCGGGAGCTGGGGTGAGCAGTTCTTC.

The chain recombines TRBV3-1 (or the pseudogene TRBV3-2) with TRBJ2-1, with 9 bases that match TRBD2. Germline V gene data show CDR1 as LGHDT and CDR2 as YNNKEL (reference sequence). V lost 3 bases and J lost 0; bases outside the gene matches: 15. This CDR3 spans 20 amino acids. The CDR3 loop is CASSHRGASGTRSSYNEQFF. The DNA for the CDR3 is TGTGCCAGCAGCCACCGTGGGGCTAGCGGGACTCGAAGCTCCTACAATGAGCAGTTCTTC.